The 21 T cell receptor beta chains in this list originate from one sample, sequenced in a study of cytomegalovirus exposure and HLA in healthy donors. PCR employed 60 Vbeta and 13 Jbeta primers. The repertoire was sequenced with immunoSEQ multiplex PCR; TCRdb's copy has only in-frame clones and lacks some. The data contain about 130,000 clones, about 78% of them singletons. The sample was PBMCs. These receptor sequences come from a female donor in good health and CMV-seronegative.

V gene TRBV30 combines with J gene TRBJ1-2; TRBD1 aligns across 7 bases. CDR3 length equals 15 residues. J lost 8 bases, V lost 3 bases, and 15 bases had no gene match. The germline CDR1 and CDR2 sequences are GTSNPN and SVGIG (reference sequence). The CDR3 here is CAWSPPPTGLGGYTF. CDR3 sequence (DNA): TGTGCCTGGAGCCCCCCCCCGACAGGGCTGGGAGGCTACACCTTC.

CDR3 bases: TGTGCCAGCAGGGTTCCTGGACTGTCCTACAATGAGCAGTTCTTC. This encodes CASRVPGLSYNEQFF. The V and J genes are TRBV6-1 and TRBJ2-1; D is perhaps TRBD2 (5 bases). The CDR3 sequence is 15 residues long. V was pared by 6 bases and J by 1 base, with 13 bases between. Germline assignment: CDR1 MNHNS and CDR2 SASEGT.

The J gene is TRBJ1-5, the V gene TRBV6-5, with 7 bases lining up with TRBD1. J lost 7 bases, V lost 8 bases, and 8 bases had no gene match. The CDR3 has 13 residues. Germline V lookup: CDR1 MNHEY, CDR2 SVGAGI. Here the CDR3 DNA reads TGTGCCAGCCGGAGGACAGGTGAACAGCCCCAGCATTTT. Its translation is CASRRTGEQPQHF.

Written as DNA, the CDR3 is TGTGCCAGCAGTGCTCAGGGGTCTATTTCCTACGAGCAGTACTTC. Protein: CASSAQGSISYEQYF. The rearrangement joins TRBV27 to TRBJ2-7; D is possibly TRBD1 (6 bases). The CDR3 totals 15 residues. V dropped 5 bases and J dropped 1 base, with 15 bases sitting between them. The V gene's germline CDR1 is MNHEY and CDR2 SMNVEV (reference sequence).

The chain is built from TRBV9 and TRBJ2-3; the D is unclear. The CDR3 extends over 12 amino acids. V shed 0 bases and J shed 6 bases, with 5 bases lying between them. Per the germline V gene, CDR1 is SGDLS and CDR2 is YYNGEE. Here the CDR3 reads CASSVGADTQYF. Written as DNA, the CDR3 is TGTGCCAGCAGCGTAGGGGCGGATACGCAGTATTTT.

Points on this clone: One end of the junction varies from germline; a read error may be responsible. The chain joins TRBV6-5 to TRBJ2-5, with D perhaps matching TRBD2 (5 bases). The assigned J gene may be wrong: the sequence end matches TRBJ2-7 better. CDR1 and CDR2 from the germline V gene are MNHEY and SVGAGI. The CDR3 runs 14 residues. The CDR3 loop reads CAGRKTLVSHEQYF. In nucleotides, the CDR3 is TGTGCCGGCAGAAAAACACTAGTCTCCCACGAGCAGTACTTC.

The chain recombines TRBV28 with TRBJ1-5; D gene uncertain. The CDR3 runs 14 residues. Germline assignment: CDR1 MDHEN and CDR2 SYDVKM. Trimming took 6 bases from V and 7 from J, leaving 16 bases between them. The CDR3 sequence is CASSAGGVRQPQHF. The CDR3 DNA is TGTGCCAGCAGCGCTGGCGGGGTACGGCAGCCCCAGCATTTT.

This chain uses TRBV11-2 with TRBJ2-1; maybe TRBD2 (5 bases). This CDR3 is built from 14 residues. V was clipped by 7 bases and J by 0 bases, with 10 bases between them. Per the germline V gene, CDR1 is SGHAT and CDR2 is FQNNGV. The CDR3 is CASTSRGSYNEQFF. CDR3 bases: TGTGCCAGCACGTCCCGGGGCTCCTACAATGAGCAGTTCTTC.

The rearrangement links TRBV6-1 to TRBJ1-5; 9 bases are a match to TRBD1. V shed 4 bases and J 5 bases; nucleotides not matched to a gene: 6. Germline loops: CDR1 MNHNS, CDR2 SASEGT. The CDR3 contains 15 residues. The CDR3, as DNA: TGTGCCAGCAGTGTAACAGGGGGCGGCCATCAGCCCCAGCATTTT. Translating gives CASSVTGGGHQPQHF.

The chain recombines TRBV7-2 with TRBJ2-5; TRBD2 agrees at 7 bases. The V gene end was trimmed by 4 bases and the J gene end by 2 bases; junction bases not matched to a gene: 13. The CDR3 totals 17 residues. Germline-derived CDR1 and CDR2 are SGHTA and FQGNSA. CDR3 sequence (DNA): TGTGCCAGCAGCTGGGGAGGGCGGGGCCTGAGGCAAGAGACCCAGTACTTC. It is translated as CASSWGGRGLRQETQYF.

The CDR3 spells CASSRGPGRSGRNEQYF. The CDR3 bases are TGTGCCAGCAGCCGCGGGCCGGGGCGGAGCGGGAGGAACGAGCAGTACTTC. The V and J genes are TRBV28 and TRBJ2-7; TRBD2 agrees at 9 bases. Trimming cost V 6 bases and J 5 bases; bases outside gene matches: 17. Germline lookup yields CDR1 MDHEN and CDR2 SYDVKM. The CDR3 has 17 amino acids. Variable domain in full (rest from reference TRBV28 and TRBJ2-7): DVKVTQSSRYLVKRTGEKVFLECVQDMDHENMFWYRQDPGLGLRLIYFSYDVKMKEKGDIPEGYSVSREKKERFSLILESASTNQTSMYLCASSRGPGRSGRNEQYFGPGTRLTVT.

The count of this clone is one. CDR3 coding DNA: TGTGCCACCCGACGGGACAGCGACCATCAAAGATATGGCTACACCTTC. Protein sequence: CATRRDSDHQRYGYTF. The rearrangement links TRBV5-6 to TRBJ1-2; 7 bases match TRBD1. Trimming at V came to 9 bases and at J to 5 bases, leaving 19 bases not matched to a gene. The CDR3 is made up of 16 amino acids. Germline CDR1 is SGHDT and CDR2 is YYEEEE.

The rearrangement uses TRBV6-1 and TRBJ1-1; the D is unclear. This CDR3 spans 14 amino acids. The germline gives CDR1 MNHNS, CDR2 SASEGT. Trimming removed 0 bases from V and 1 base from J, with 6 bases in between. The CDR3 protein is CASSEARRNTEAFF. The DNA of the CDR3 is TGTGCCAGCAGTGAAGCGCGCCGGAACACTGAAGCTTTCTTT.

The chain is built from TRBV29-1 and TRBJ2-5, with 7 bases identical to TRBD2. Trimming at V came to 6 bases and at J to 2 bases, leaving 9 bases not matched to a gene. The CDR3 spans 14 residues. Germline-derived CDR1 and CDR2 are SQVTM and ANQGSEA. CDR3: CSVSGPSGQETQYF. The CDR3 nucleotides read TGCAGCGTCTCAGGGCCTAGCGGTCAAGAGACCCAGTACTTC.

CDR3 sequence reads: CASSLGQGAYTEAFF. The CDR3, as DNA: TGTGCCAGCAGCCTGGGACAGGGGGCTTATACTGAAGCTTTCTTT. The J gene is TRBJ1-1, the V gene TRBV5-6; TRBD1 aligns across 12 bases. Per the germline V gene, CDR1 is SGHDT and CDR2 is YYEEEE. The V and J ends lost 4 bases and 5 bases, in that order; junction bases with no gene match: 6. The CDR3 length is 15 residues.

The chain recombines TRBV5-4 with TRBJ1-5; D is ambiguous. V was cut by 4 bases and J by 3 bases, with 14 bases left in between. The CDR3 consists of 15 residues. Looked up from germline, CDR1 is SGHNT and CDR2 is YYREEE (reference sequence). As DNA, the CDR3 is TGTGCCAGCAGCCGATTCGCAGACTACAATCAGCCCCAGCATTTT. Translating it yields CASSRFADYNQPQHF.

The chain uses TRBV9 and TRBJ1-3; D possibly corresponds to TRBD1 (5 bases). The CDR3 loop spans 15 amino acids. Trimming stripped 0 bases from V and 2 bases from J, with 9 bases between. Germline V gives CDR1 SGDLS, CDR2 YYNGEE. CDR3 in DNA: TGTGCCAGCAGCGTAGGGGGGGGTCCTGGAAACACCATATATTTT. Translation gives CASSVGGGPGNTIYF. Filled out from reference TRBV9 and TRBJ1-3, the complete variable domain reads DSGVTQTPKHLITATGQRVTLRCSPRSGDLSVYWYQQSLDQGLQFLIQYYNGEERAKGNILERFSAQQFPDLHSELNLSSLELGDSALYFCASSVGGGPGNTIYFGEGSWLTVV.

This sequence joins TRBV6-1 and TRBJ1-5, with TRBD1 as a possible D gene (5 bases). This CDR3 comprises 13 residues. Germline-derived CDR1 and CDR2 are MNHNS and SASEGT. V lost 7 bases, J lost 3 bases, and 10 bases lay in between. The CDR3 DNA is TGTGCCAGCACTACAGGCCCCAATCAGCCCCAGCATTTT. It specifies CASTTGPNQPQHF.

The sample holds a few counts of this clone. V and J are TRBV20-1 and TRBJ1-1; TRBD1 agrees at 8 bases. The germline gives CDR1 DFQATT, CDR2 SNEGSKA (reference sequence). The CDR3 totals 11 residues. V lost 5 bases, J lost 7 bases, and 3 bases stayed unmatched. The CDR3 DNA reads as TGCAGTGCTGAACAGGGGGGTGAAGCTTTCTTT. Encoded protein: CSAEQGGEAFF.

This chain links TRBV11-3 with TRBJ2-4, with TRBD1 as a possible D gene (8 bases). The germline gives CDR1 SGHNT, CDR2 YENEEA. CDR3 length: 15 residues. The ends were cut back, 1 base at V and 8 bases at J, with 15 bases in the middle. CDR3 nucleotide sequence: TGTGCCAGCAGCTTAGGACAGGGGAGGGCCGACATTCAGTACTTC. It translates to CASSLGQGRADIQYF. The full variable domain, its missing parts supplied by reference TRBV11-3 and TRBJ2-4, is EAGVVQSPRYKIIEKKQPVAFWCNPISGHNTLYWYLQNLGQGPELLIRYENEEAVDDSQLPKDRFSAERLKGVDSTLKIQPAELGDSAVYLCASSLGQGRADIQYFGAGTRLSVL.

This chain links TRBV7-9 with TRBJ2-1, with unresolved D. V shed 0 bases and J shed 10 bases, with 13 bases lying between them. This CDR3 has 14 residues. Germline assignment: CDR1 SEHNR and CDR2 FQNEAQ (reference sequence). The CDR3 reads CASSLARGLGEQFF. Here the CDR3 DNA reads TGTGCCAGCAGCTTAGCGCGCGGCCTCGGGGAGCAGTTCTTC.